This T cell receptor (beta chain) was captured by sequencing in a study of T-cell memory formation after mild COVID-19. Study results and limitations: Contracting CD8+ clones were enriched in EMRA, CD4+ mainly in CM and EM. Pre-infection memory showed some responding clones, and this suggested that cross-reactive memory joined.

In germline, CDR1 is LGHNA, CDR2 YNFKEQ. Trimming removed 1 base from V and 4 bases from J, with 9 bases in between. The CDR3 loop spans 14 amino acids. Constant-segment-primed 5'RACE gave TCR alpha and TCR beta cDNA libraries with sample barcodes and UMIs. TCRdb recomputed calls from the 5' RACE reads with MiXCR, one row per CDR3 protein. Of 90,000 to 120,000 distinct CDR3 sequences listed, approximately 15% are singletons. This clonotype was seen only once. Its antigen is unknown. V gene TRBV4-2 combines with J gene TRBJ2-3; D unresolved. The TCR was taken from a man younger than 35 who had mild COVID-19 (a few samples of this study predate the infection). Cell type and time point are not known. Input material: PBMCs or a T cell subset sorted from them (not recorded which). In DNA form, the CDR3 reads TGTGCCAGCAGCCAAGGAGGCAACCCAGATACGCAGTATTTT. This sequence encodes CASSQGGNPDTQYF.